These 8 T cell receptor beta chains share one sample of origin, sequenced in a study of spatial heterogeneity in lung cancer. One entry per CDR3 protein results from TCRdb running MiXCR on the 5' RACE reads. This table holds under 50,000 distinct CDR3 sequences, approximately 5.2% found once. Time point reported: sample taken at primary tumor resection. This sample comprised PBMCs, obtained at surgery. These TCRs come from a female donor with early-stage non-small cell lung cancer.

V gene TRBV28 combines with J gene TRBJ1-6; 7 nucleotides align to TRBD1. This CDR3 is 15 amino acids long. Germline CDR1 reads MDHEN; CDR2 reads SYDVKM. V shed 1 base, J shed 8 bases, and the junction held 5 bases outside the gene matches. CDR3 loop: CASSLSGQGDSPLHF. The DNA of the CDR3 is TGTGCCAGCAGTTTATCGGGCCAGGGGGATTCACCCCTCCACTTT.

This clonotype was seen repeatedly, ten times or more. The chain carries TRBV3-2 and TRBJ2-3. TRBV3-2 is listed as a pseudogene. This CDR3 is built from 16 residues. DNA of the CDR3: TGTGCCAGCAGCCAAGACGATGACGGTAGCACAGATACGCAGTATTTT. It codes for CASSQDDDGSTDTQYF.

This clonotype was detected only once. This may arise from a read error, as a much more abundant clone is one base away. The gene calls are TRBV28 and TRBJ2-7, with D hard to call. CDR1 is MDHEN, CDR2 SYDVKM, per germline. The CDR3 has 14 residues. The CDR3 nucleotides read TGTGCCAGCACTTTAAGGCTGTTGGATTACGAGCAGTACTTC. Translated, it gives CASTLRLLDYEQYF. The full variable domain, with the rest looked up from reference TRBV28 and TRBJ2-7, is DVKVTQSSRYLVKRTGEKVFLECVQDMDHENMFWYRQDPGLGLRLIYFSYDVKMKEKGDIPEGYSVSREKKERFSLILESASTNQTSMYLCASTLRLLDYEQYFGPGTRLTVT.

The chain links TRBV10-3 to TRBJ1-5, with 8 bases fitting TRBD1. Germline lookup yields CDR1 ENHRY and CDR2 SYGVKD. Trimming took 3 bases from V and 3 from J; bases not matched to a gene: 4. This CDR3 comprises 15 residues. This chain's CDR3 is CAISEGQGFNQPQHF. The CDR3 DNA reads as TGTGCCATCAGTGAAGGACAGGGCTTCAATCAGCCCCAGCATTTT.

This clonotype has a handful of counts. The V gene is TRBV12-3 or TRBV12-4, the J gene TRBJ2-3; TRBD1 matches 8 bases. J gave up 2 bases and V 3 bases, and 13 bases lay outside the gene matches. The CDR3 length is 18 residues. The CDR3 nucleotides are TGTGCCAGCAGTTTTTTTCGGACGACAGGGGAAGTCACAGATACGCAGTATTTT. Protein product: CASSFFRTTGEVTDTQYF.

This clonotype has a count of ten or more. The chain combines TRBV6-5 with TRBJ2-7, with 9 bases lining up with TRBD2. This CDR3 spans 12 amino acids. Looked up from germline, CDR1 is MNHEY and CDR2 is SVGAGI. J lost 7 bases, V lost 7 bases, and 5 bases had no gene match. CDR3 sequence (DNA): TGTGCCAGCAAAGTGGCGGGGGGGGAGCAGTACTTC. It yields the protein CASKVAGGEQYF.

This clonotype was picked up many times. The rearrangement joins TRBV20-1 to TRBJ1-5; 10 bases are a match to TRBD1. Trimming took 5 bases from V and 6 from J; bases not matched to a gene: 16. The CDR3 contains 17 residues. Germline-derived CDR1 and CDR2 are DFQATT and SNEGSKA (reference sequence). CDR3 nucleotides: TGCAGTGCTCAAGCCCTACCGACAGGGGGCGCGGGTCAGCCCCAGCATTTT. Its protein is CSAQALPTGGAGQPQHF.

This clonotype has at least ten counts. This sequence joins TRBV20-1 and TRBJ2-3; D gene uncertain. The CDR3 loop spans 14 amino acids. The germline V and J ends were trimmed by 0 bases and 0 bases, with 7 bases remaining between them. Germline assignment: CDR1 DFQATT and CDR2 SNEGSKA (reference sequence). The CDR3 bases are TGCAGTGCTAGAGACCTATACAGCACAGATACGCAGTATTTT. Protein sequence: CSARDLYSTDTQYF.